Listed here are 18 T cell receptor beta chains from one sample, sequenced in a study of blood T cell repertoires in COVID-19. Assay used: immunoSEQ multiplex PCR; TCRdb lists only in-frame clones, some missing. This sample yields 110,000 or so clones, of which around 77% are seen a single time; roughly 7.9% belongs to the top ten. Sequenced input: peripheral blood. These receptors all come from a human donor in a cohort sampled during active COVID-19.

The J gene is TRBJ2-7, the V gene TRBV5-4; 10 bases align to TRBD1. The CDR3 totals 14 residues. V was clipped by 5 bases and J by 5 bases; unmatched bases: 7. CDR1 is SGHNT and CDR2 is YYREEE in the germline V gene (reference sequence). For the CDR3, the DNA is TGTGCCAGCAGACCCACCGGGACAGGGGACGAGCAGTACTTC. It is translated as CASRPTGTGDEQYF.

Of note for this clone: Other DNA sequences within the sample encode an identical CDR3. The chain employs TRBV5-4 and TRBJ2-7; the D is unclear. There are 14 residues in the CDR3. V lost 1 base and J 0 bases, leaving 8 bases between the germline ends. Per germline, CDR1 SGHNT and CDR2 YYREEE (reference sequence). The CDR3 region is CASSLSGSSYEQYF. The DNA of the CDR3 is TGTGCCAGCAGCTTGTCAGGAAGCTCCTACGAGCAGTACTTC.

The chain joins TRBV4-2 to TRBJ1-6; TRBD1 might be the D (6 bases). Germline lookup yields CDR1 LGHNA and CDR2 YNFKEQ. V lost 5 bases and J 10 bases, leaving 15 bases between the germline ends. The length of the CDR3 is 14 residues. For the CDR3, the DNA is TGTGCCAGCAGCTCGGACGTCAGGGGATCACCCCTCCACTTT. Translating gives CASSSDVRGSPLHF.

The chain links TRBV7-9 to TRBJ2-7; 8 bases fit TRBD1. The junction had 9 bases not matched to a gene; V was cut back by 5 bases and J by 3 bases. The CDR3 has 15 residues. CDR1 and CDR2 from the germline V gene are SEHNR and FQNEAQ (reference sequence). Here the CDR3 DNA reads TGTGCCAGCAGCCTTACCAAGGACAGGGTCTACGAGCAGTACTTC. It translates to CASSLTKDRVYEQYF.

This chain links TRBV5-4 with TRBJ2-1, with D unresolved. V was clipped by 4 bases and J by 8 bases, with 10 bases between them. The germline CDR1 and CDR2 sequences are SGHNT and YYREEE (reference sequence). This CDR3 has 12 residues. The CDR3 sequence: CASSTPGHEQFF. CDR3 nucleotides: TGTGCCAGCAGCACTCCGGGTCATGAGCAGTTCTTC.

The chain is built from TRBV6-5 and TRBJ2-1; 9 nucleotides match TRBD1. This CDR3 is built from 15 residues. The V segment lost 7 bases and the J segment 2 bases; nucleotides outside the gene matches: 6. The germline V gene has CDR1 MNHEY and CDR2 SVGAGI. The CDR3 reads CASKGQGGPYNEQFF. The CDR3 nucleotides read TGTGCCAGCAAGGGACAGGGAGGGCCCTACAATGAGCAGTTCTTC.

This sequence joins TRBV19 and TRBJ2-7, with 8 bases aligning to TRBD1. Trimming took 4 bases from V and 5 from J; bases not matched to a gene: 10. The length of the CDR3 is 15 residues. Germline V lookup: CDR1 LNHDA, CDR2 SQIVND (reference sequence). CDR3 loop: CASSTGQGPPDEQYF. The CDR3 DNA follows: TGTGCCAGTAGTACTGGACAGGGCCCCCCTGACGAGCAGTACTTC. The full variable domain, rest sourced from reference TRBV19 and TRBJ2-7, is DGGITQSPKYLFRKEGQNVTLSCEQNLNHDAMYWYRQDPGQGLRLIYYSQIVNDFQKGDIAEGYSVSREKKESFPLTVTSAQKNPTAFYLCASSTGQGPPDEQYFGPGTRLTVT.

The V and J genes are TRBV24-1 and TRBJ1-5; D is uncertain. Trimming took 2 bases from V and 0 from J, leaving 4 bases between them. CDR3 size: 14 residues. Germline CDR1 reads KGHDR; CDR2 reads SFDVKD. CDR3 in DNA: TGTGCCACCAGTGATTATTATAGCAATCAGCCCCAGCATTTT. Translating gives CATSDYYSNQPQHF.

The rearrangement uses TRBV27 and TRBJ1-2; TRBD1 matches at 11 bases. The germline V gene has CDR1 MNHEY and CDR2 SMNVEV (reference sequence). Unmatched junction bases numbered 12, after V lost 4 bases and J lost 8 bases. This CDR3 is 16 amino acids long. CDR3 sequence: CASSSRDRGSIRGYTF. As DNA, the CDR3 is TGTGCCAGCAGTTCCCGGGACAGGGGGTCTATTCGGGGCTACACCTTC.

This rearrangement joins TRBV5-4 to TRBJ2-6; D gene ambiguous. Deletions cut 1 base from V and 0 bases from J, with 8 bases between. CDR1 is SGHNT, CDR2 YYREEE, per germline (reference sequence). This CDR3 has 16 residues. CDR3 amino acids: CASSLRVNSGANVLTF. Here the CDR3 DNA reads TGTGCCAGCAGCTTGCGGGTTAACTCTGGGGCCAACGTCCTGACTTTC.

This chain uses TRBV5-1 with TRBJ1-2; unclear D gene. Germline loops: CDR1 SGHRS, CDR2 YFSETQ. Trimming removed 0 bases at V and 1 base at J, with 7 bases between. The CDR3 length is 14 residues. CDR3 in amino acids: CASSLGGINYGYTF. CDR3 sequence (DNA): TGCGCCAGCAGCTTGGGAGGGATTAACTATGGCTACACCTTC.

This rearrangement joins TRBV19 to TRBJ2-7; 9 bases map to TRBD2. Trimming at V came to 5 bases and at J to 3 bases, leaving 11 bases not matched to a gene. The CDR3 spans 16 residues. CDR1 and CDR2 from the germline V gene are LNHDA and SQIVND (reference sequence). The CDR3, as DNA: TGTGCCAGTAGTGTAAGACTAGCGGAGAGGGTCTACGAGCAGTACTTC. Amino acids: CASSVRLAERVYEQYF.

This chain uses TRBV5-1 with TRBJ2-6, with 9 bases fitting TRBD2. This CDR3 region has 15 residues. With 3 bases clipped from V and 4 bases from J, the junction kept 2 bases outside the gene matches. Looked up from germline, CDR1 is SGHRS and CDR2 is YFSETQ. DNA of the CDR3: TGCGCCAGCAGCTCTAGCGGGACAGGGGCCAACGTCCTGACTTTC. Its translation is CASSSSGTGANVLTF.

In nucleotides, the CDR3 is TGTGCCAGCAGCACGGGACAGGGGGTGGAAGGTGGAAACACCATATATTTT. Translation: CASSTGQGVEGGNTIYF. The chain links TRBV7-8 to TRBJ1-3; TRBD1 agrees at 11 bases. Germline trimming cut 5 bases from V and 3 bases from J; bases unmatched to any gene: 9. In germline, CDR1 is SGHVS, CDR2 FQNEAQ. The CDR3 has 17 residues.

V usage is TRBV7-3 and J usage is TRBJ2-2; D ambiguous. The CDR3 contains 14 residues. Germline CDR1 reads SGHTA; CDR2 reads FQGTGA. The V gene lost 1 base and the J gene lost 7 bases, with 10 bases spanning the gap. The CDR3: CASSLMQAYGELFF. Here the CDR3 DNA reads TGTGCCAGCAGCTTAATGCAGGCGTACGGGGAGCTGTTTTTT.

This clone has only a few counts. The chain employs TRBV2 and TRBJ2-1, with D perhaps matching TRBD1 (6 bases). The germline gives CDR1 SNHLY, CDR2 FYNNEI. V was trimmed by 4 bases and J by 5 bases, leaving 15 bases between them. The CDR3 totals 15 residues. The CDR3 reads CASSVGRRTDNEQFF. The CDR3 DNA follows: TGTGCCAGCAGTGTGGGTCGACGGACAGACAATGAGCAGTTCTTC.

The chain has TRBV5-4 and TRBJ2-6; D might be TRBD1 (6 bases). Germline CDR1 SGHNT, CDR2 YYREEE (reference sequence). CDR3 size: 16 residues. Trimming cost V 0 bases and J 1 base, with 8 bases left between them. The CDR3 here is CASSLGGPSGANVLTF. DNA of the CDR3: TGTGCCAGCAGCTTGGGGGGGCCTTCTGGGGCCAACGTCCTGACTTTC.

V gene TRBV7-9 combines with J gene TRBJ2-1; TRBD2 aligns across 7 bases. The CDR3 consists of 14 residues. Germline CDR1 SEHNR, CDR2 FQNEAQ (reference sequence). V lost 1 base, J lost 6 bases, and 3 bases stayed unmatched. The CDR3 region is CASSLEGTTNEQFF. The DNA for the CDR3 is TGTGCCAGCAGCTTAGAGGGGACTACCAATGAGCAGTTCTTC.